Shown below are 8 T cell receptor beta chains from a single sample sequenced in a study of blood T cell repertoires in COVID-19. Method: immunoSEQ multiplex PCR; TCRdb's copy keeps in-frame clones and lacks some. Of 150,000 or so clones listed, 87% are singletons. Material for sequencing was peripheral blood. The receptors come from an elderly man with acute or convalescent COVID-19.

V and J are TRBV6-5 and TRBJ1-4, with TRBD1 identical over 8 bases. CDR3 size: 14 residues. The junction had 5 bases not matched to a gene; V was cut back by 6 bases and J by 5 bases. The germline V gene has CDR1 MNHEY and CDR2 SVGAGI. The CDR3 protein is CASRMDRANEKLFF. The CDR3 region has the DNA TGTGCCAGCAGGATGGACAGGGCAAATGAAAAACTGTTTTTT.

The chain uses TRBV28 and TRBJ2-3; TRBD1 agrees at 7 bases. V was clipped by 3 bases and J by 1 base; unmatched bases: 1. The CDR3 is 14 residues long. Germline V gives CDR1 MDHEN, CDR2 SYDVKM. CDR3 sequence reads: CASSFDRGTDTQYF. In DNA, the CDR3 is TGTGCCAGCAGTTTTGACAGGGGCACAGATACGCAGTATTTT.

The V and J genes are TRBV5-6 and TRBJ2-5; TRBD2 agrees at 13 bases. Germline CDR1 reads SGHDT; CDR2 reads YYEEEE. The CDR3 loop spans 18 amino acids. J gave up 2 bases and V 0 bases, and 7 bases lay outside the gene matches. For the CDR3, the DNA is TGTGCCAGCAGCTTGGGACTAGCGGGAGGCCCCTTTCAAGAGACCCAGTACTTC. Protein sequence: CASSLGLAGGPFQETQYF.

This clone has only one observation. The chain links TRBV29-1 to TRBJ2-3, with D perhaps matching TRBD2 (6 bases). The V end was cut by 2 bases, the J end by 5 bases, with 14 bases between. CDR3 length: 14 amino acids. Germline CDR1 and CDR2: SQVTM and ANQGSEA. The CDR3 DNA is TGCAGCGTTGAACGGGGGTGGGAGTTAGATACGCAGTATTTT. As protein: CSVERGWELDTQYF.

This rearrangement joins TRBV3-1 (or the pseudogene TRBV3-2) to TRBJ2-4, with 11 bases that match TRBD2. The germline V gene encodes CDR1 LGHDT and CDR2 YNNKEL (reference sequence). This CDR3 is 14 amino acids long. V shed 3 bases and J 8 bases; nucleotides not matched to a gene: 3. For the CDR3, the DNA is TGTGCCAGCAGCCATCTAGCGGGAGGAGACATTCAGTACTTC. Translated, it gives CASSHLAGGDIQYF.

The chain combines TRBV9 with TRBJ2-3, with 12 bases matching TRBD2. There are 19 residues in the CDR3. The V gene end was trimmed by 0 bases and the J gene end by 0 bases; junction bases not matched to a gene: 8. Germline V lookup: CDR1 SGDLS, CDR2 YYNGEE. The CDR3 sequence: CASSVEALAGGYSTDTQYF. For the CDR3, the DNA is TGTGCCAGCAGCGTAGAGGCCCTAGCGGGAGGGTATAGCACAGATACGCAGTATTTT.

V gene TRBV4-2 combines with J gene TRBJ2-2, with D possibly TRBD2 on 6 matching bases. This CDR3 spans 15 amino acids. Per germline, CDR1 LGHNA and CDR2 YNFKEQ. V lost 0 bases and J 6 bases, leaving 11 bases between the germline ends. CDR3 in DNA: TGTGCCAGCAGCCAAGATAGGAGGGGCGCCGGGGAGCTGTTTTTT. This gives the protein CASSQDRRGAGELFF.

This chain joins TRBV19 and TRBJ1-6; 7 positions match TRBD1. Per the germline V gene, CDR1 is LNHDA and CDR2 is SQIVND (reference sequence). This CDR3 spans 15 amino acids. The ends lost 5 bases at V and 7 bases at J; junction bases unmatched: 8. Here the CDR3 DNA reads TGTGCCAGTAGTCCCGGACAGGCGGGAAATTCACCCCTCCACTTT. Translated, it gives CASSPGQAGNSPLHF.